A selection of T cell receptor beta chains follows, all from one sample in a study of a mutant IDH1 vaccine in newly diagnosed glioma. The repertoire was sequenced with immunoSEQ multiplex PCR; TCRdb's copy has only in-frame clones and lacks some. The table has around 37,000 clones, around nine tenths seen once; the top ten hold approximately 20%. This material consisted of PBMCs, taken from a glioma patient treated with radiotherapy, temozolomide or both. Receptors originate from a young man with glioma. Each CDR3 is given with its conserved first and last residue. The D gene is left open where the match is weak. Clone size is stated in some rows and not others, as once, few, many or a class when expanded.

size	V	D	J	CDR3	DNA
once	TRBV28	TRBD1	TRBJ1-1	CASSSRQGGTEAFF	TGTGCCAGCAGTTCCCGACAGGGGGGCACTGAAGCTTTCTTT
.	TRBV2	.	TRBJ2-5	CASSEGTRGTQYF	TGTGCCAGCAGTGAGGGCACTCGAGGGACCCAGTACTTC
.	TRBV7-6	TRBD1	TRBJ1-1	CASSPGTVSTGAFF	TGTGCCAGCAGCCCGGGGACAGTCAGCACGGGAGCTTTCTTT
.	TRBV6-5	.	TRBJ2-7	CASSYLGTAGSYEQYF	TGTGCCAGCAGTTACTTAGGGACAGCGGGATCCTACGAGCAGTACTTC
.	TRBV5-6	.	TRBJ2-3	CASSFGTDTQYF	TGTGCCAGCAGCTTTGGCACAGATACGCAGTATTTT
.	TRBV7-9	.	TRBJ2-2	CASSLFSSSGGELFF	TGTGCCAGCAGCTTATTTTCTAGCAGTGGCGGGGAGCTGTTTTTT
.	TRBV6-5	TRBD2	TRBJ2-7	CASSYGGSQKQYF	TGTGCCAGCAGTTACGGCGGGAGTCAGAAGCAGTACTTC
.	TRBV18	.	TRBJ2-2	CASSPRTRGSGDTGELFF	TGTGCCAGCTCACCGAGGACCAGGGGCTCGGGGGACACCGGGGAGCTGTTTTTT
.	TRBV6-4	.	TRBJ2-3	CASSEDSTDTQYF	TGTGCCAGCAGTGAGGACAGCACAGATACGCAGTATTTT
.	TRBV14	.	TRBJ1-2	CASSQARGYGYTF	TGTGCCAGCAGCCAAGCTAGGGGGTATGGCTACACCTTC
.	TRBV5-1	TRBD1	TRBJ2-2	CASSVDRATGELFF	TGCGCCAGCAGCGTCGACAGGGCCACCGGGGAGCTGTTTTTT
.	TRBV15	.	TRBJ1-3	CATSRGLGRSFSGNTIYF	TGTGCCACCAGCAGAGGGTTAGGGAGGTCCTTCTCTGGAAACACCATATATTTT
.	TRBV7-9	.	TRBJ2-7	CASSPGRSYEQYF	TGTGCCAGCAGTCCTGGACGATCTTACGAGCAGTACTTC
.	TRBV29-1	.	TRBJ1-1	CSVGGSNTEAFF	TGCAGCGTCGGGGGGTCGAACACTGAAGCTTTCTTT
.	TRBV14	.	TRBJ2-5	CASSQGGRKEETQYF	TGTGCCAGCAGCCAAGGCGGTCGCAAGGAGGAGACCCAGTACTTC
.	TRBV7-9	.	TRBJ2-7	CASVRGPGRHEQYF	TGTGCCAGTGTCCGGGGACCCGGTAGACACGAGCAGTACTTC
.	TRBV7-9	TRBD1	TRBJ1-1	CASSPTGVKRTEAFF	TGTGCCAGCAGCCCAACAGGGGTTAAAAGGACTGAAGCTTTCTTT
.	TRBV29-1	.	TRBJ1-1	CSVEDYMNTEAFF	TGCAGCGTTGAAGACTATATGAACACTGAAGCTTTCTTT
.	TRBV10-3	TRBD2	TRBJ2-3	CAIRAGHGREGTDTQYF	TGTGCCATCAGGGCAGGACACGGGAGGGAGGGCACAGATACGCAGTATTTT
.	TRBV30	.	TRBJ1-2	CAWSLEMVDGYTF	TGTGCCTGGAGCCTCGAGATGGTCGATGGCTACACCTTC
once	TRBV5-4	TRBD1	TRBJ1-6	CASSFGAGGENSPLHF	TGTGCCAGCAGCTTCGGTGCAGGGGGCGAGAATTCACCCCTCCACTTT
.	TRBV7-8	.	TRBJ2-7	CASSSPRGIAYEQYF	TGTGCCAGCAGTTCCCCGAGAGGGATTGCCTACGAGCAGTACTTC
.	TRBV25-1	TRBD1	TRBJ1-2	CASSESGTGIPYGYTF	TGTGCCAGCAGTGAATCCGGGACAGGGATCCCTTATGGCTACACCTTC
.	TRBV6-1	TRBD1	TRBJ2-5	CASAKTGSGTQYF	TGTGCCAGCGCAAAGACAGGGTCGGGGACCCAGTACTTC
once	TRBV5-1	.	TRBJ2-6	CASSYTPSGANVLTF	TGCGCCAGCAGCTACACCCCGTCTGGGGCCAACGTCCTGACTTTC
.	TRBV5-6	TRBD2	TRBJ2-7	CASTLGGFLGEQYF	TGTGCCAGCACCCTGGGAGGGTTTCTGGGCGAGCAGTACTTC
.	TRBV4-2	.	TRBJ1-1	CASSQEDGRGNTEAFF	TGTGCCAGCAGCCAGGAGGATGGCAGGGGAAACACTGAAGCTTTCTTT
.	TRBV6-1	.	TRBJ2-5	CASSGTRKKETQYF	TGTGCCAGCAGTGGGACCCGTAAGAAAGAGACCCAGTACTTC
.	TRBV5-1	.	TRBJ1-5	CASSLGTNQPQHF	TGCGCCAGCAGCTTAGGGACCAATCAGCCCCAGCATTTT
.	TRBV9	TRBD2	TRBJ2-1	CASSPTTSGISYNEQFF	TGTGCCAGCAGCCCAACGACTAGCGGGATATCCTACAATGAGCAGTTCTTC
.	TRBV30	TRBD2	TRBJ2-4	CAWRAGGTNIQYF	TGTGCCTGGAGGGCGGGGGGAACGAACATTCAGTACTTC
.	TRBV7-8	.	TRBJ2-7	CASSLSRGNYDYEQYF	TGTGCCAGCAGCTTATCCCGGGGGAATTACGACTACGAGCAGTACTTC
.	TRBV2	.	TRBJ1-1	CASTFNEGTEAFF	TGTGCCAGCACCTTTAACGAGGGCACTGAAGCTTTCTTT
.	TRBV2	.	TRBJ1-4	CASSETVGEKLFF	TGTGCCAGCAGTGAGACAGTTGGAGAAAAACTGTTTTTT
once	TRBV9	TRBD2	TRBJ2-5	CASTTGLAGETQYF	TGTGCCAGCACCACGGGGCTAGCGGGAGAGACCCAGTACTTC
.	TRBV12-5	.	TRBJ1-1	CASGRVWEGHSRPEAFF	TGTGCTAGTGGTCGGGTGTGGGAGGGACACAGTAGGCCTGAAGCTTTCTTT
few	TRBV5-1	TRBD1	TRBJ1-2	CASSLRGAGGDYGYTF	TGCGCCAGCAGCTTGAGGGGTGCAGGGGGAGACTATGGCTACACCTTC
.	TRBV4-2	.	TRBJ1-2	CASSPTVGTVYGYTF	TGTGCCAGCAGCCCAACTGTCGGGACCGTTTATGGCTACACCTTC
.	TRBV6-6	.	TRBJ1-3	CASSYGGGRWGNTIYF	TGTGCCAGCAGTTATGGGGGGGGGCGGTGGGGAAACACCATATATTTT
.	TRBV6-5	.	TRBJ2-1	CASSYLGGDLQFF	TGTGCCAGCAGTTACCTGGGGGGAGACCTGCAGTTCTTC
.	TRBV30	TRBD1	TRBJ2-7	CAWNRGGREQYF	TGTGCCTGGAACAGGGGCGGTAGGGAGCAGTACTTC
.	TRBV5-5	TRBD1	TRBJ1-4	CASSFGRGVEKLFF	TGTGCCAGCAGCTTCGGCAGGGGGGTTGAAAAACTGTTTTTT
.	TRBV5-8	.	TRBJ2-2	CASSPGITNTGELFF	TGTGCCAGCAGCCCCGGGATCACGAACACCGGGGAGCTGTTTTTT
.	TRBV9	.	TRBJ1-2	CASSTSDIYGYTF	TGTGCCAGCAGCACGTCGGACATTTATGGCTACACCTTC
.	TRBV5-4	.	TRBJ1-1	CASSLGGRGGAFF	TGTGCCAGCAGCTTGGGGGGAAGGGGTGGGGCTTTCTTT
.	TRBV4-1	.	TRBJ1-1	CASSQDYQGTEAFF	TGCGCCAGCAGCCAAGATTACCAAGGAACTGAAGCTTTCTTT
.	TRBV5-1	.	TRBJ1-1	CASSPPGRTEAFF	TGCGCCAGCAGCCCCCCAGGGCGGACTGAAGCTTTCTTT
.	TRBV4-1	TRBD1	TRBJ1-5	CASSHSIQGASQPQHF	TGCGCCAGCAGCCATTCCATACAGGGGGCGTCTCAGCCCCAGCATTTT
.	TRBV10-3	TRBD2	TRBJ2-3	CAISVLGGGSTTDTQYF	TGTGCCATCAGTGTGTTGGGGGGAGGGTCGACAACAGATACGCAGTATTTT
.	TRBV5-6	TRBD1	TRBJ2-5	CASSWGQGTGSQYF	TGTGCCAGCAGCTGGGGACAGGGTACGGGGTCCCAGTACTTC
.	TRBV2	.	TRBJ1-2	CASKKDLGPLYGYTF	TGTGCCAGCAAGAAAGACTTAGGCCCCCTGTATGGCTACACCTTC
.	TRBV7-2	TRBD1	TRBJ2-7	CASSLGQGAVYEQYF	TGTGCCAGCAGCTTGGGACAGGGGGCAGTCTACGAGCAGTACTTC
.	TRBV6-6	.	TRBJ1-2	CASSYTTRGYTF	TGTGCCAGCAGTTACACCACCCGGGGCTACACCTTC
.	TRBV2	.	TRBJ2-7	CASSEEWGSYEQYF	TGTGCCAGCAGTGAAGAATGGGGGTCCTACGAGCAGTACTTC
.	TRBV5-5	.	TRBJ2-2	CASSLLVGGELFF	TGTGCCAGCAGCTTGTTGGTCGGCGGGGAGCTGTTTTTT
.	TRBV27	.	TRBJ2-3	CASSWGSSTDTQYF	TGTGCCAGCAGTTGGGGGAGTAGCACAGATACGCAGTATTTT